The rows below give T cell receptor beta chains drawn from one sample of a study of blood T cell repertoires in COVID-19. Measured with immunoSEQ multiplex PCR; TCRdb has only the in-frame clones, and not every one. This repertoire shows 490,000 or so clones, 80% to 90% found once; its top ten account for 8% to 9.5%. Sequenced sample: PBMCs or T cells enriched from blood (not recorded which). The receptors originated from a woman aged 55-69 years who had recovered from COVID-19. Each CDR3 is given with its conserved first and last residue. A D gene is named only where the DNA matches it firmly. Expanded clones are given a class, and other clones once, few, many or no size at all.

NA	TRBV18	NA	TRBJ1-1	TGTGCCAGCTCACCACGAGACAGGTTGAACACTGAAGCTTTCTTT	CASSPRDRLNTEAFF
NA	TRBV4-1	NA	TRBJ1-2	TGCGCCAGCAGCCTGGGGAGCGACGAAGTATATGGCTACACCTTC	CASSLGSDEVYGYTF
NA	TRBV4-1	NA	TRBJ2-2	TGCGCCAGCAGCCAATCGATGAGGTCCGGGGAGCTGTTTTTT	CASSQSMRSGELFF
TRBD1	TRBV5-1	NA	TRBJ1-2	TGCGCCAGCAGCTCCAGGACAGGGGACTATGGCTACACCTTC	CASSSRTGDYGYTF
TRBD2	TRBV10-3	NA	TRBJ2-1	TGTGCCATCAGCGAGACTAGCGGACCTTACAATGAGCAGTTCTTC	CAISETSGPYNEQFF
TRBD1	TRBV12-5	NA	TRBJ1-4	TGTGCTAGTGGTTTGGGGGGTGGGGACAGGGACGAACTGTTTTTT	CASGLGGGDRDELFF
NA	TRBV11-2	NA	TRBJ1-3	TGTGCCAGCAGCAAATTGACGGGGGGCTCTGGAAACACCATATATTTT	CASSKLTGGSGNTIYF
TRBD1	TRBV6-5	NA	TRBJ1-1	TGTGCCAGCAGTTTGACAGGGTTCGGAACTGAAGCTTTCTTT	CASSLTGFGTEAFF
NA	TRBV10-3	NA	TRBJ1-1	TGTGCCATCGGTACGACAGGACGCAACACTGAAGCTTTCTTT	CAIGTTGRNTEAFF
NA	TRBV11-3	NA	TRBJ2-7	TGTGCCAGCAGCCCACGACAGACAATCATCTACGAGCAGTACTTC	CASSPRQTIIYEQYF
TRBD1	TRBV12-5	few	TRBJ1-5	TGTGCTAGTGGTTCCGCAATGACAGGGGGCTGGGGCAATCAGCCCCAGCATTTT	CASGSAMTGGWGNQPQHF
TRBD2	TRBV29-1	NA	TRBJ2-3	TGCAGCGCCGGGACTAGCCTTGCAGATACGCAGTATTTT	CSAGTSLADTQYF
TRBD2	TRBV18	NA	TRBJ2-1	TGTGCCAGCTCCCGGTCTCGGAGCGGGGGTTGGTCCTACAATGAGCAGTTCTTC	CASSRSRSGGWSYNEQFF
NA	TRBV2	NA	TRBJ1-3	TGTGCCAGCAGTGCGGGGGGCGGACTCGCTGGAAACACCATATATTTT	CASSAGGGLAGNTIYF
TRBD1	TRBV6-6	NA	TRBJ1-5	TGTGCCAGCCGAACAGGGGGGGATCAGCCCCAGCATTTT	CASRTGGDQPQHF
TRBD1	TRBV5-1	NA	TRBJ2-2	TGCGCCAGCGGGACAGTACCGAACACCGGGGAGCTGTTTTTT	CASGTVPNTGELFF
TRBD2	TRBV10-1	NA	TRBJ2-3	TGCGCCAGCAATAGCGGGGGGAGAGATACGCAGTATTTT	CASNSGGRDTQYF
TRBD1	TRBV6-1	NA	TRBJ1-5	TGTGCCAGCAGTGAACCGGGACAGCTTAGCCGGAATCAGCCCCAGCATTTT	CASSEPGQLSRNQPQHF
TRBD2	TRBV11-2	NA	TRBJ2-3	TGTGCCAGCAGCTTAGGCGGGGGGGCCGGAGATACGCAGTATTTT	CASSLGGGAGDTQYF
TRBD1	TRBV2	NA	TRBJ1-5	TGTGCCAGCAGGGCCGGGACAGGGGGTTGGCAGCCCCAGCATTTT	CASRAGTGGWQPQHF
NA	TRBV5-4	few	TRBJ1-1	TGTGCCAGCAGCTTGGGTTGGGGGGACACTGAAGCTTTCTTT	CASSLGWGDTEAFF
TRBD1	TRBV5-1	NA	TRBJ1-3	TGCGCCAGCAGCCCCACCGGAGGGGGCGCTGGAAACACCATATATTTT	CASSPTGGGAGNTIYF
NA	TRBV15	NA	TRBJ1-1	TGTGCCACCAGCAGAGCTAGGGGGAACACTGAAGCTTTCTTT	CATSRARGNTEAFF
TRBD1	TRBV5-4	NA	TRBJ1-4	TGTGCCAGCAGCTCCTACAGGGGGCCAAATGAAAAACTGTTTTTT	CASSSYRGPNEKLFF
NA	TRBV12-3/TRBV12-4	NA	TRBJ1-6	TGTGCCAGCAGTTCCCAAAAATCACCCCTCCACTTT	CASSSQKSPLHF
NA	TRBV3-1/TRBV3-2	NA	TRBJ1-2	TGTGCCAGCAGACTCCTATCGGGACTCAATTCGCCAAACTATGGCTACACCTTC	CASRLLSGLNSPNYGYTF
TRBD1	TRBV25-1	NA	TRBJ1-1	TGTGCCAGCAGTGACCCGGGACAGGCGAACACTGAAGCTTTCTTT	CASSDPGQANTEAFF
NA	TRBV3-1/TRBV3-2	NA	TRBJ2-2	TGTGCCAGCAGCCATACGGGGGTGAGCACCGGGGAGCTGTTTTTT	CASSHTGVSTGELFF
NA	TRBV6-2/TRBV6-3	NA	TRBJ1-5	TGTGCCAGCAGTTGGGTTTCGGGGTACAATCAGCCCCAGCATTTT	CASSWVSGYNQPQHF
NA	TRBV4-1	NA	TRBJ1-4	TGCGCCAGCAGCCAAGATAAAGGGGCACTTAATGAAAAACTGTTTTTT	CASSQDKGALNEKLFF
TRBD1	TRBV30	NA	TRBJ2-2	TGTGCCTGGAGTAGGGACAGGCCCCTTAACGGCGGGGAGCTGTTTTTT	CAWSRDRPLNGGELFF
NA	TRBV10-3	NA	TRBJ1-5	TGTGCCATTGGGGGCGCGGGTCAAAATCAGCCCCAGCATTTT	CAIGGAGQNQPQHF